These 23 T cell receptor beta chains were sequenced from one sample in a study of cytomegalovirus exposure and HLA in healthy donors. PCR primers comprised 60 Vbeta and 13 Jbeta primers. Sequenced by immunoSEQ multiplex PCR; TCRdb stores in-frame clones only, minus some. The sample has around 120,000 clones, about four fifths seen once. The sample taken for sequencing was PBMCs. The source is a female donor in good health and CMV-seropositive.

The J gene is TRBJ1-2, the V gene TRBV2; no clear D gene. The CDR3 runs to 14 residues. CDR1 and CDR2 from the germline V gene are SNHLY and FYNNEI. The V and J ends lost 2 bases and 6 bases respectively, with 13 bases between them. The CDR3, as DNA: TGTGCCAGCAGTGAACGGTCACTAAGTAATGGCTACACCTTC. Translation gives CASSERSLSNGYTF.

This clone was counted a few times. CDR3 in amino acids: CASSWRGGNTGELFF. The CDR3 DNA reads TGTGCCAGCAGCTGGCGCGGGGGGAACACCGGGGAGCTGTTTTTT. The chain links TRBV5-4 to TRBJ2-2, with TRBD2 matching 7 bases. The CDR3 consists of 15 residues. Germline assignment: CDR1 SGHNT and CDR2 YYREEE (reference sequence). V dropped 3 bases and J dropped 1; count of bases not matched to a gene: 3.

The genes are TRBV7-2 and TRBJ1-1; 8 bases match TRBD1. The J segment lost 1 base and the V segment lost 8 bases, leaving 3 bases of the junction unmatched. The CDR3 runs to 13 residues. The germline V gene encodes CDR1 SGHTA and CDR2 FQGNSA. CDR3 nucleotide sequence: TGTGCCAGCGGACAGGGCCGGAACACTGAAGCTTTCTTT. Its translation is CASGQGRNTEAFF.

The DNA for the CDR3 is TGTGCCAGCTCACCGTACAGGGATTTAATATCACCCCTCCACTTT. Its translation is CASSPYRDLISPLHF. The V and J genes are TRBV18 and TRBJ1-6; TRBD1 might be the D (6 bases). The CDR3 sequence is 15 residues long. Germline CDR1 and CDR2: KGHSH and LQKENI. V lost 3 bases and J lost 10, with 16 bases in between.

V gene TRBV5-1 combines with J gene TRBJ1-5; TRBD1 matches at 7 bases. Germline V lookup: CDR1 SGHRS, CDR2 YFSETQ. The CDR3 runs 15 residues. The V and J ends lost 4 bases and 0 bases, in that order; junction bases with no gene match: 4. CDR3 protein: CASSEGQTSNQPQHF. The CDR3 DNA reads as TGCGCCAGCAGCGAGGGACAGACTAGCAATCAGCCCCAGCATTTT.

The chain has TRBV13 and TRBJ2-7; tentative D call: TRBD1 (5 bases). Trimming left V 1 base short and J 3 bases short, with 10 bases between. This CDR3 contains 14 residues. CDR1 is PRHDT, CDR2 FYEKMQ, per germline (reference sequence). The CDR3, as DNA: TGTGCCAGCAGCTTAGCGGACATTAACTACGAGCAGTACTTC. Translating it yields CASSLADINYEQYF.

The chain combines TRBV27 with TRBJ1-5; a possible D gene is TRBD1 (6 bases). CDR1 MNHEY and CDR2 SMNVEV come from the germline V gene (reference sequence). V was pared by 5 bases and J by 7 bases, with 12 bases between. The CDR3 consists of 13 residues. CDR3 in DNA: TGTGCCAGCAGTGCAGGGGTGGGACAGCCCCAGCATTTT. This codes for CASSAGVGQPQHF.

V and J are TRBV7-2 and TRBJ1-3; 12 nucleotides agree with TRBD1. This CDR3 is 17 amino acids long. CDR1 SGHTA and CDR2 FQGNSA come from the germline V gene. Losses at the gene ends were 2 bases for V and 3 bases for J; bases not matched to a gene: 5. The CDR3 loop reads CASSLTGTGGFGNTIYF. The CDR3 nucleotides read TGTGCCAGCAGCTTAACTGGGACAGGGGGCTTTGGAAACACCATATATTTT.

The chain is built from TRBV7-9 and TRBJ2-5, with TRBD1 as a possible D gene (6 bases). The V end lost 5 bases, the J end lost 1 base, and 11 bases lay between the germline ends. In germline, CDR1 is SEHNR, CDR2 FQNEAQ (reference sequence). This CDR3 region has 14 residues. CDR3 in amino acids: CASSHRTVQETQYF. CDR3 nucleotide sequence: TGTGCCAGCAGCCACCGGACAGTCCAAGAGACCCAGTACTTC.

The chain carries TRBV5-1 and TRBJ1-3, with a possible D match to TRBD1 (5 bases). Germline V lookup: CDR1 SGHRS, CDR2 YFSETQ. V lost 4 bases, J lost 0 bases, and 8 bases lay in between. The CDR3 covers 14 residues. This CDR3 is CASSTQGSGNTIYF. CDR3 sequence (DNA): TGCGCCAGCAGCACCCAGGGCTCTGGAAACACCATATATTTT.

In DNA form, the CDR3 reads TGTGCCAGCAGCCTACCCGAAGAGACCCAGTACTTC. It codes for CASSLPEETQYF. J is TRBJ2-5 and V is TRBV6-6; no clear D gene. The ends were cut back, 6 bases at V and 3 bases at J, with 8 bases in the middle. The CDR3 totals 12 residues. Per the germline V gene, CDR1 is MNHNY and CDR2 is SVGAGI (reference sequence).

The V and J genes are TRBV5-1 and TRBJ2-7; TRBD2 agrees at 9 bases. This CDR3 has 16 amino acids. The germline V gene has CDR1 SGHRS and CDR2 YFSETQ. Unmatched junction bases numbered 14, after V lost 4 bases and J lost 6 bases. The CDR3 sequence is CASSTPGLAREGEQYF. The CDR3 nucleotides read TGCGCCAGCAGCACACCGGGACTAGCTAGGGAAGGCGAGCAGTACTTC.

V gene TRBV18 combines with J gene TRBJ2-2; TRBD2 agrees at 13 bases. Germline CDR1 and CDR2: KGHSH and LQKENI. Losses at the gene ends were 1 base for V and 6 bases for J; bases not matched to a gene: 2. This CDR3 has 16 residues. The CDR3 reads CASSPRLAGGAGELFF. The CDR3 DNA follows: TGTGCCAGCTCACCACGACTAGCGGGGGGCGCCGGGGAGCTGTTTTTT.

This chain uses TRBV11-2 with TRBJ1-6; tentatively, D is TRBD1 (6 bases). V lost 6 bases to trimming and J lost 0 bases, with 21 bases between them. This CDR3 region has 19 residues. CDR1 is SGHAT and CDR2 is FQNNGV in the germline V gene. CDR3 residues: CASRGPLAGESSYNSPLHF. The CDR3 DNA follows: TGTGCCAGCAGAGGACCCCTGGCAGGGGAGAGCTCCTATAATTCACCCCTCCACTTT.

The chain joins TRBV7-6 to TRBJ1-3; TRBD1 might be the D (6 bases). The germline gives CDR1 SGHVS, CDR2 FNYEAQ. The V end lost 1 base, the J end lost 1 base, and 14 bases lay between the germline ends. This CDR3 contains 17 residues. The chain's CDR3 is CASSLVPTGSSGNTIYF. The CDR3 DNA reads TGTGCCAGCAGCTTAGTACCCACAGGGTCGTCTGGAAACACCATATATTTT.

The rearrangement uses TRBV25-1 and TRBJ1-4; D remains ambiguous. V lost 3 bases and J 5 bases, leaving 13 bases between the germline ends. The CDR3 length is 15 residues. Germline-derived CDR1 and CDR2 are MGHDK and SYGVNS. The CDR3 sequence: CASSDTRVRNEKLFF. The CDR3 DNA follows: TGTGCCAGCAGTGATACTCGTGTTCGCAATGAAAAACTGTTTTTT.

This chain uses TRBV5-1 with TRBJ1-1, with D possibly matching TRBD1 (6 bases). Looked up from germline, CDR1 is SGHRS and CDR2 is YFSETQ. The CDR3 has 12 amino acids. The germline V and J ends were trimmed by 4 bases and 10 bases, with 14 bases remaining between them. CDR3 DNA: TGCGCCAGCAGCCCCGAGGGGGAAGGAGCTTTCTTT. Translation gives CASSPEGEGAFF.

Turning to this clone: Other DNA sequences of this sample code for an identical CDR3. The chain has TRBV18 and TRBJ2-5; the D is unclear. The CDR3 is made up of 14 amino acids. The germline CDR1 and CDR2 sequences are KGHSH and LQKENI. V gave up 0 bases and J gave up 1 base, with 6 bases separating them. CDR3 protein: CASSPPNSQETQYF. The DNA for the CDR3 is TGTGCCAGCTCACCACCGAACTCCCAAGAGACCCAGTACTTC.

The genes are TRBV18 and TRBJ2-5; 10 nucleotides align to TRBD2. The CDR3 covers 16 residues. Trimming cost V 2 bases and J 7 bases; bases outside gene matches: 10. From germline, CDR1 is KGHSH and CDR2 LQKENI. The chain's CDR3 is CASSPAQRGGSGTQYF. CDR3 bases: TGTGCCAGCTCACCAGCCCAGCGGGGGGGCTCGGGGACCCAGTACTTC.

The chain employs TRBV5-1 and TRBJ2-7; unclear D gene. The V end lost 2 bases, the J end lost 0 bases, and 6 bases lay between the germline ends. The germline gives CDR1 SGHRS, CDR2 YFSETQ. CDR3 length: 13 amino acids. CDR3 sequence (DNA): TGCGCCAGCAGCTTTGACAACTCCTACGAGCAGTACTTC. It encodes CASSFDNSYEQYF.

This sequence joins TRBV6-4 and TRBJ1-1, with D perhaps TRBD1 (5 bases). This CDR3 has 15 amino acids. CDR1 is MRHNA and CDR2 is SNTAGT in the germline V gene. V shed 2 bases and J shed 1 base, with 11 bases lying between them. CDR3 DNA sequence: TGTGCCAGCAGTGACCACAGGAAACCGAACACTGAAGCTTTCTTT. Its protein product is CASSDHRKPNTEAFF.

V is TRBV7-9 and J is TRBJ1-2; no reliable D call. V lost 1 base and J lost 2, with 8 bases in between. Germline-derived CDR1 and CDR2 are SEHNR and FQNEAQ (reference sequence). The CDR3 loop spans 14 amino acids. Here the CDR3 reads CASSLEVGNYGYTF. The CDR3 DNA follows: TGTGCCAGCAGCTTAGAAGTGGGCAACTATGGCTACACCTTC.

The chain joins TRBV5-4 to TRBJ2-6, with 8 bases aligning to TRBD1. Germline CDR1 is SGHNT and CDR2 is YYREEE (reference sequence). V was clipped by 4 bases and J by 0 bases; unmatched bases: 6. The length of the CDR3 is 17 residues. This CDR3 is CASSPRGPFSGANVLTF. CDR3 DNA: TGTGCCAGCAGCCCCAGGGGGCCGTTCTCTGGGGCCAACGTCCTGACTTTC.